The text below deals with one TCR beta chain. Its antigen is still unknown. This sample is drawn from a study of vaccination and CD4 T cells after COVID-19. The overall study: Convalescent patients gave post-COVID blood a median about 110 days post-diagnosis, range 35 to 161.

Sequencing of the DNA from cultured CD4+ T cells was carried out with the Oncomine TCR Beta short-read assay. Cultured CD4+ T cells yielded the extracted genomic DNA. A single record per CDR3 protein comes from TCRdb applying MiXCR to the PCR reads. The repertoire consists of 15,000 or so distinct CDR3 sequences, with 50% occurring once and the leading ten covering roughly a quarter. Between the trimmed V and J ends, which lost 4 bases and 10 bases, there was a span of 14 bases. The CDR3 consists of 13 residues. The germline CDR1 and CDR2 sequences are MNHEY and SVGEGT. The treatment: approximately 9-day PBMC culture with coronavirus spike peptide pools or control peptides (ViraFEST assay). It was after 9 to 11 days of culture that CD4+ T cells were isolated by negative selection.

Source: cultured CD4+ T cells from blood, taken after SARS-CoV-2 vaccination. The chain carries TRBV6-2 or TRBV6-3 and TRBJ2-1; D tentatively reads TRBD1 or TRBD2 (6 bases each). This receptor was taken from a human donor with COVID-19. CDR3 amino acids: CASSFTGRYEQFF. Written as DNA, the CDR3 is TGTGCCAGCAGTTTCACAGGGAGGTACGAGCAGTTCTTC.